These 6 T cell receptor beta chains were sequenced from one sample in a study of identical twins listed by TCRdb under 2016. Libraries were made using 5' RACE. Data came from an Illumina HiSeq 2000. Using fastp trimming at Q25 and MiXCR clonotype assembly, TCRdb reanalyzed the public sequencing data and kept in-frame beta chains. Each CDR3 protein appears once, grouped with its most common genes and DNA. The sample profile shows hundreds of thousands of distinct CDR3 sequences; 10% to 15% of them were found once. The ten largest clones add up to 1.5% to 2% of the sample. The data also belong to a second study, concerning yellow fever vaccine responses in identical twins.

Source material: PBMCs. All receptors derive from a woman between 18 and 29 years old in good health.

V is TRBV9 and J is TRBJ2-1, with 9 positions matching TRBD2. Germline CDR1 SGDLS, CDR2 YYNGEE. There are 13 residues in the CDR3. V dropped 7 bases and J dropped 9; count of bases not matched to a gene: 8. The CDR3 DNA follows: TGTGCCAGCGGGCTAGCGGGAACGGGTGAGCAGTTCTTC. It specifies CASGLAGTGEQFF. The full variable domain, its missing parts supplied by reference TRBV9 and TRBJ2-1, is DSGVTQTPKHLITATGQRVTLRCSPRSGDLSVYWYQQSLDQGLQFLIQYYNGEERAKGNILERFSAQQFPDLHSELNLSSLELGDSALYFCASGLAGTGEQFFGPGTRLTVL.

This clonotype has ten or more counts. As DNA, the CDR3 is TGCAGCTTCAAGACAGGGGACTATGGCTACACCTTC. Translated, it gives CSFKTGDYGYTF. This rearrangement joins TRBV29-1 to TRBJ1-2, with 8 bases identical to TRBD1. The CDR3 has 12 amino acids. The junction had 5 bases not matched to a gene; V was cut back by 8 bases and J by 3 bases. CDR1 is SQVTM, CDR2 ANQGSEA, per germline.

This clonotype was counted a few times. The chain couples TRBV6-1 to TRBJ2-2; 12 bases fit TRBD2. V lost 5 bases and J lost 3; bases outside the gene matches: 7. This CDR3 comprises 17 residues. Germline lookup yields CDR1 MNHNS and CDR2 SASEGT. The CDR3 nucleotides are TGTGCCAGCAGTAGGACTAGCGGGGCCGGTGACACCGGGGAGCTGTTTTTT. Residues: CASSRTSGAGDTGELFF.

The V gene is TRBV15, the J gene TRBJ2-7; the D gene is possibly TRBD1 (5 bases). Trimming cost V 0 bases and J 2 bases, with 11 bases left between them. The germline CDR1 and CDR2 sequences are LNHNV and YYDKDF (reference sequence). The CDR3 runs 15 residues. The chain's CDR3 is CATSRDMQGAYEQYF. The CDR3 DNA reads as TGTGCCACCAGCAGAGATATGCAGGGCGCCTACGAGCAGTACTTC.

The V and J genes are TRBV3-1 and TRBJ2-5; TRBD2 aligns across 7 bases. This CDR3 has 14 residues. Germline assignment: CDR1 LGHDT and CDR2 YNNKEL (reference sequence). Losses at the gene ends were 6 bases for V and 4 bases for J; bases not matched to a gene: 8. This CDR3 reads CASRDGLGGETQYF. The CDR3 DNA follows: TGTGCCAGCAGGGACGGACTAGGAGGAGAGACCCAGTACTTC.

This clonotype was counted a few times. The CDR3 here is CASSFGGLIPGANVLTF. As DNA, the CDR3 is TGCGCCAGCAGCTTTGGAGGTCTTATACCTGGGGCCAACGTCCTGACTTTC. This sequence joins TRBV5-1 and TRBJ2-6, with a possible D match to TRBD2 (5 bases). With 2 bases removed from V and 2 bases from J, the gap between germline ends came to 14 bases. The CDR3 is 17 residues long. Germline V lookup: CDR1 SGHRS, CDR2 YFSETQ.